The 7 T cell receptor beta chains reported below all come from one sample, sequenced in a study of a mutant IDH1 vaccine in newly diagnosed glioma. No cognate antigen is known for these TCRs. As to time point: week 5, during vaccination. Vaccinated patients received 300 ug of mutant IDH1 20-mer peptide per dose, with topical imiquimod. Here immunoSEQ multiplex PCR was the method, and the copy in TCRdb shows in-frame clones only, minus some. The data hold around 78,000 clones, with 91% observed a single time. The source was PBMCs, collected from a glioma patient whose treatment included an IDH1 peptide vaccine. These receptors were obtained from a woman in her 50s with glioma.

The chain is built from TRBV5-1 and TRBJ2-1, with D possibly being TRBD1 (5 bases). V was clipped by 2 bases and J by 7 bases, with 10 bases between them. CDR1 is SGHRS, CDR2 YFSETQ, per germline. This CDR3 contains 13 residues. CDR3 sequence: CASSLGAENEQFF. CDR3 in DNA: TGCGCCAGCAGCTTAGGGGCGGAGAATGAGCAGTTCTTC.

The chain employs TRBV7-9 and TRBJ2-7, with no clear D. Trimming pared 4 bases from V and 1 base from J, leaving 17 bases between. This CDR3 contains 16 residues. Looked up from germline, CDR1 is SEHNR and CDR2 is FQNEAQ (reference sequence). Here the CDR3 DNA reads TGTGCCAGCAGCTCTCTGGGTGGATTATTTTCCTACGAGCAGTACTTC. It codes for CASSSLGGLFSYEQYF.

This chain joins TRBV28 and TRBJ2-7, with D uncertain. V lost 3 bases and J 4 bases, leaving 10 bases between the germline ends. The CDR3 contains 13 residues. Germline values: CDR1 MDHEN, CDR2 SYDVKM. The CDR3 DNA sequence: TGTGCCAGCAGTTTTCGCCGATTTTACGAGCAGTACTTC. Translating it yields CASSFRRFYEQYF. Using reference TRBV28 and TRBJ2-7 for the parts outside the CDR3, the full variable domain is DVKVTQSSRYLVKRTGEKVFLECVQDMDHENMFWYRQDPGLGLRLIYFSYDVKMKEKGDIPEGYSVSREKKERFSLILESASTNQTSMYLCASSFRRFYEQYFGPGTRLTVT.

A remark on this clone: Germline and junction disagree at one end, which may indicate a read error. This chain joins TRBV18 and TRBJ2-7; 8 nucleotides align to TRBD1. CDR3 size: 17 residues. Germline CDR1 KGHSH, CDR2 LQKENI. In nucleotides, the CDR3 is TGTGCCAGCTCTCCACGAGTTGGACAGGGCAGCTCCTACGAGCAGTACTTC. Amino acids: CASSPRVGQGSSYEQYF.

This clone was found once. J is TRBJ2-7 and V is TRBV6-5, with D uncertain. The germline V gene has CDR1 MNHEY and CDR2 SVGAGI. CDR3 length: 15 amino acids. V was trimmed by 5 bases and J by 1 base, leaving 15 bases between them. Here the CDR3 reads CASSASSLGSYEQYF. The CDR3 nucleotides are TGTGCCAGCAGTGCCTCGTCCTTAGGGTCCTACGAGCAGTACTTC.

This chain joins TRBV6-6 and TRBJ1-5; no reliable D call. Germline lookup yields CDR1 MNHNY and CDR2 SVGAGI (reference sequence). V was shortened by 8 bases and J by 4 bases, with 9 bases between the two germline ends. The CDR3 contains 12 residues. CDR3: CASGRSNQPQHF. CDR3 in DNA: TGTGCCAGCGGACGGTCAAATCAGCCCCAGCATTTT.

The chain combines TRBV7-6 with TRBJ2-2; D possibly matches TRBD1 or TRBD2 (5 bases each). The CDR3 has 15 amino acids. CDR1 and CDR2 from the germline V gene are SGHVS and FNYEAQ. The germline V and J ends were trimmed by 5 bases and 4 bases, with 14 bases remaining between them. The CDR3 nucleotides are TGTGCCAGCAGCAAAGGGACGGATACCACCGGGGAGCTGTTTTTT. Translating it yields CASSKGTDTTGELFF.